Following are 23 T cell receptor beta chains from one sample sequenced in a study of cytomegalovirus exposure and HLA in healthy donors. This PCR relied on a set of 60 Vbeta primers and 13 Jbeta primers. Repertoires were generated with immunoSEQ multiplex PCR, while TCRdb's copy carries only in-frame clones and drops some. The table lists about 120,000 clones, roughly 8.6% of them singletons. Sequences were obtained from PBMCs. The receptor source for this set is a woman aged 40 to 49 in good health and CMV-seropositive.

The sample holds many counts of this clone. In nucleotides, the CDR3 is TGTGCCAGCAGCCCCCGTTATGCCGGTTTGAACACTGAAGCTTTCTTT. This gives the protein CASSPRYAGLNTEAFF. The chain recombines TRBV11-2 with TRBJ1-1; D unresolved. The CDR3 is made up of 16 amino acids. V was cut by 5 bases and J by 0 bases, with 16 bases left in between. The germline gives CDR1 SGHAT, CDR2 FQNNGV.

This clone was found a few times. The CDR3 here is CASSPRTGGDYGYTF. The CDR3 region has the DNA TGTGCCAGCTCACCGCGGACAGGGGGTGACTATGGCTACACCTTC. V is TRBV18 and J is TRBJ1-2, with 10 bases lining up with TRBD1. V shed 3 bases and J 3 bases; nucleotides not matched to a gene: 4. Germline CDR1 KGHSH, CDR2 LQKENI. CDR3 size: 15 residues. Based on the CDR3 plus reference TRBV18 and TRBJ1-2, the full variable domain is NAGVMQNPRHLVRRRGQEARLRCSPMKGHSHVYWYRQLPEEGLKFMVYLQKENIIDESGMPKERFSAEFPKEGPSILRIQQVVRGDSAAYFCASSPRTGGDYGYTFGSGTRLTVV.

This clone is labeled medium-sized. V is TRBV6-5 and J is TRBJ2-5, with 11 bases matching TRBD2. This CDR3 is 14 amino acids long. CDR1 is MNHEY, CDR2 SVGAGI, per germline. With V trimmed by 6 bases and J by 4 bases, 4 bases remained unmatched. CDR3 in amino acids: CASRIAGGGETQYF. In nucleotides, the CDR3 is TGTGCCAGCAGGATAGCGGGGGGGGGAGAGACCCAGTACTTC.

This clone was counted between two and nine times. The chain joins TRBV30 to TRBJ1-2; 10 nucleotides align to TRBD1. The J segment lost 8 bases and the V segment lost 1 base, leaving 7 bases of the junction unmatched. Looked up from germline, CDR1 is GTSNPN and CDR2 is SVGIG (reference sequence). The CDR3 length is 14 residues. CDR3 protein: CAWSGTGGSNGYTF. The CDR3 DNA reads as TGTGCCTGGAGTGGGACAGGGGGGTCGAACGGCTACACCTTC. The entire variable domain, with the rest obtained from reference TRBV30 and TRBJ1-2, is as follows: SQTIHQWPATLVQPVGSPLSLECTVEGTSNPNLYWYRQAAGRGLQLLFYSVGIGQISSEVPQNLSASRPQDRQFILSSKKLLLSDSGFYLCAWSGTGGSNGYTFGSGTRLTVV.

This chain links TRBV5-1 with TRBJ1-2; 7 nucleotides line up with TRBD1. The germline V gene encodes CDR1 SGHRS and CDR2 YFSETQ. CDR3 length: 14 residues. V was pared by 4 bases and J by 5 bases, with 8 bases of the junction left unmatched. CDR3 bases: TGCGCCAGCAGCCCGACAGGGCCTGAGTATGGCTACACCTTC. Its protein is CASSPTGPEYGYTF.

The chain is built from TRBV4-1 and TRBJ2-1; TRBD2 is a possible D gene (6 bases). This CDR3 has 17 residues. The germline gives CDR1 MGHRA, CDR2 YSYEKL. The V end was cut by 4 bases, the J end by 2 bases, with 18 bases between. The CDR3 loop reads CASSLPAGRVTYNEQFF. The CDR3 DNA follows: TGCGCCAGCAGCCTACCTGCGGGGCGGGTGACCTACAATGAGCAGTTCTTC.

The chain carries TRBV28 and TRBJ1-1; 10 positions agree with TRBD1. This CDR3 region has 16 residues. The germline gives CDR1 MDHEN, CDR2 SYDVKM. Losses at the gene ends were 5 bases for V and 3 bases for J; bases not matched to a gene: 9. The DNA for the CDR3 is TGTGCCAGCAGTACCTATTGGACAGGGGGGGACACTGAAGCTTTCTTT. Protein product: CASSTYWTGGDTEAFF.

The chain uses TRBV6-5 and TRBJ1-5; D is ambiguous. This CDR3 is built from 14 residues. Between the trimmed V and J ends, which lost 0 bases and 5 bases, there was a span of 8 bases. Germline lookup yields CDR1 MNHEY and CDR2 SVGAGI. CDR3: CASSYSSADQPQHF. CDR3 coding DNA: TGTGCCAGCAGTTACTCTAGTGCTGATCAGCCCCAGCATTTT.

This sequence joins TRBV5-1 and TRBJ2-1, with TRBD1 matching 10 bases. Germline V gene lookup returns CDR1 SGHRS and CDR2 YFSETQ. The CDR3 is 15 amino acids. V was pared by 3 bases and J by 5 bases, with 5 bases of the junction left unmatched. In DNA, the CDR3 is TGCGCCAGCAGCTCTGACAGGGGGCTCAACAATGAGCAGTTCTTC. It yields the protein CASSSDRGLNNEQFF.

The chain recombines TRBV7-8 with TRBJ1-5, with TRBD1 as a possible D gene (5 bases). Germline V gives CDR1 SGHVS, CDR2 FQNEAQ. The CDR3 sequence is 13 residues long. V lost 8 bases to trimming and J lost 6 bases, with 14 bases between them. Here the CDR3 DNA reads TGTGCCAGCGGATCGACAGACAGTCAGCCCCAGCATTTT. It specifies CASGSTDSQPQHF. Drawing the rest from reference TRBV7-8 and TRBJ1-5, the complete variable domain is GAGVSQSPRYKVAKRGQDVALRCDPISGHVSLFWYQQALGQGPEFLTYFQNEAQLDKSGLPSDRFFAERPEGSVSTLKIQRTQQEDSAVYLCASGSTDSQPQHFGDGTRLSIL.

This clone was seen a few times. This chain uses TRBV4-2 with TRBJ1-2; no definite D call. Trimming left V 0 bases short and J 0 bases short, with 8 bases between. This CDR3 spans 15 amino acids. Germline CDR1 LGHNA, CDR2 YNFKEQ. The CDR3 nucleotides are TGTGCCAGCAGCCAAGATACTGTAGCTAACTATGGCTACACCTTC. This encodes CASSQDTVANYGYTF.

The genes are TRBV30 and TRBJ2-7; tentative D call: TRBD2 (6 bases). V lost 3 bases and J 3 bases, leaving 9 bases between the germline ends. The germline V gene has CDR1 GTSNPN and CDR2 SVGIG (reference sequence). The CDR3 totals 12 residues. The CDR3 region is CAWSGGVYEQYF. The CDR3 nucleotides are TGTGCCTGGAGCGGGGGAGTCTACGAGCAGTACTTC.

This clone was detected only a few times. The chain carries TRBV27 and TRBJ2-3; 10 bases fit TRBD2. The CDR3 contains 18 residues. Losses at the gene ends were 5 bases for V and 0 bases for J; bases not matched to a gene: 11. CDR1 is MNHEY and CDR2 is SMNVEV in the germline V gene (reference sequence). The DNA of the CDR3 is TGTGCCAGCAGTCCACGAATAGCGGGGGGCCGGAGCACAGATACGCAGTATTTT. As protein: CASSPRIAGGRSTDTQYF.

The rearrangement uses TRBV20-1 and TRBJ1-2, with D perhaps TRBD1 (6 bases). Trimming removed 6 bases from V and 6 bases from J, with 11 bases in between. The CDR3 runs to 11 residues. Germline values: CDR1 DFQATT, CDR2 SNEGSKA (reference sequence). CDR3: CSAVAGDGYTF. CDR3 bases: TGCAGTGCGGTCGCAGGGGATGGCTACACCTTC.

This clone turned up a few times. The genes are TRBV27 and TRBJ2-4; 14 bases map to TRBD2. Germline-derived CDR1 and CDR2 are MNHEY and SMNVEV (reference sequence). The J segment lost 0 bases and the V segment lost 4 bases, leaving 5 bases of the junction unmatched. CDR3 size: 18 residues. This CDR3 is CASSSGTSGGLAKNIQYF. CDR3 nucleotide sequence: TGTGCCAGCAGTTCTGGGACTAGCGGGGGACTAGCCAAAAACATTCAGTACTTC.

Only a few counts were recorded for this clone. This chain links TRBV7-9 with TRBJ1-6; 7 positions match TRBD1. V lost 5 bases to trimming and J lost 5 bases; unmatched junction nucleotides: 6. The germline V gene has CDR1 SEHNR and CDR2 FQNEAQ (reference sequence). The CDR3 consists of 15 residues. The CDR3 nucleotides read TGTGCCAGCAGCGAAAGACAGGGCGATAATTCACCCCTCCACTTT. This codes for CASSERQGDNSPLHF.

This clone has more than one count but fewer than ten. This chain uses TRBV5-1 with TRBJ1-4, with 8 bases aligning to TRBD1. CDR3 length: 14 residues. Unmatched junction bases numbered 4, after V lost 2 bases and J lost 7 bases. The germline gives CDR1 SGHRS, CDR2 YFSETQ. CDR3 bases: TGCGCCAGCAGCTTCCACAGGGGGGGTGAAAAACTGTTTTTT. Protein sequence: CASSFHRGGEKLFF.

The CDR3 DNA follows: TGTGCCTGTGACAGGGGGCCTGGCTATGGCTACACCTTC. Its translation: CACDRGPGYGYTF. This sequence joins TRBV30 and TRBJ1-2, with 10 bases identical to TRBD1. Germline trimming cut 6 bases from V and 4 bases from J; bases unmatched to any gene: 5. The CDR3 length is 13 residues. Germline CDR1 GTSNPN, CDR2 SVGIG (reference sequence).

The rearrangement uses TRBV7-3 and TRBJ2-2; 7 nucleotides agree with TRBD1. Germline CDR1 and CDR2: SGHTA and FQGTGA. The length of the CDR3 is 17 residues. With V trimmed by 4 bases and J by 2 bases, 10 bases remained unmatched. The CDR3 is CASSSQPTGDNTGELFF. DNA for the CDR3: TGTGCCAGCAGCTCCCAACCCACAGGGGATAACACCGGGGAGCTGTTTTTT.

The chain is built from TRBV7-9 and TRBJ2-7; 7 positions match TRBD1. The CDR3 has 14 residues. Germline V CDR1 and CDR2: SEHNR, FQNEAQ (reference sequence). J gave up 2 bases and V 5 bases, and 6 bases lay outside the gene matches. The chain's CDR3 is CASSPGQRTYEQYF. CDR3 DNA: TGTGCCAGCAGCCCGGGACAGAGAACCTACGAGCAGTACTTC. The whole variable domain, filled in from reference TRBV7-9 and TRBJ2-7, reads DTGVSQNPRHKITKRGQNVTFRCDPISEHNRLYWYRQTLGQGPEFLTYFQNEAQLEKSRLLSDRFSAERPKGSFSTLEIQRTEQGDSAMYLCASSPGQRTYEQYFGPGTRLTVT.

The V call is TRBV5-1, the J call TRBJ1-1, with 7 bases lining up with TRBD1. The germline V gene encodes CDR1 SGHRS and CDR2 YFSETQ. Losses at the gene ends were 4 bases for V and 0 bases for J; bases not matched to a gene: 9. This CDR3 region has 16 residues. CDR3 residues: CASSAGTVIMNTEAFF. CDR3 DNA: TGCGCCAGCAGCGCGGGGACAGTTATAATGAACACTGAAGCTTTCTTT.

The CDR3 coding sequence is TGTGCCAGCCGCGTAGCGGGGGGGTCAATCTACGAGCAGTACTTC. Its translation is CASRVAGGSIYEQYF. The genes are TRBV28 and TRBJ2-7; TRBD2 agrees at 11 bases. V trimming: 8 bases; J trimming: 3 bases; junction bases outside the gene matches: 9. CDR1 and CDR2 (germline): MDHEN, SYDVKM. The CDR3 consists of 15 residues.

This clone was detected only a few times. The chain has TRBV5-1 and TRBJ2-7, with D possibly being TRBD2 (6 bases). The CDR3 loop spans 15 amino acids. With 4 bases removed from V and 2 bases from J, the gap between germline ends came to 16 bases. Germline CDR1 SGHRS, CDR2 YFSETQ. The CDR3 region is CASSPGTVLPYEQYF. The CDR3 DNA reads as TGCGCCAGCAGCCCCGGGACTGTCTTACCCTACGAGCAGTACTTC. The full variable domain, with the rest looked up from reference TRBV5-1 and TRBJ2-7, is KAGVTQTPRYLIKTRGQQVTLSCSPISGHRSVSWYQQTPGQGLQFLFEYFSETQRNKGNFPGRFSGRQFSNSRSEMNVSTLELGDSALYLCASSPGTVLPYEQYFGPGTRLTVT.